Below, one T cell receptor (beta chain) is given with its context. Its cognate antigen is unknown. The protocol was immunoSEQ multiplex PCR, while the TCRdb copy is restricted to in-frame clones and leaves out a portion. The table lists about 150,000 clones, approximately 85% of them singletons. The sample is drawn from a study of T cell responses to AZD1222 COVID-19 vaccine. The wider study: Analyses pooled second doses at about 4 or about 12 weeks.

CDR3 length equals 14 residues. Germline assignment: CDR1 MDHEN and CDR2 SYDVKM. Trimming removed 6 bases from V and 2 bases from J; junction bases left unmatched: 3. Broader study findings: Just six people given AZD1222 tested seropositive at baseline. The donor cohort was predominantly white British with a female majority, and clonal diversity may have been underestimated.

The chain employs TRBV28 and TRBJ1-1, with 10 nucleotides matching TRBD1. Sequenced material: peripheral blood, taken on day 0 of AZD1222 vaccination. The receptor was isolated from an adult in good health. The CDR3 coding sequence is TGTGCCAGCAGGGGACAGGGGATTAACACTGAAGCTTTCTTT. It translates to CASRGQGINTEAFF.